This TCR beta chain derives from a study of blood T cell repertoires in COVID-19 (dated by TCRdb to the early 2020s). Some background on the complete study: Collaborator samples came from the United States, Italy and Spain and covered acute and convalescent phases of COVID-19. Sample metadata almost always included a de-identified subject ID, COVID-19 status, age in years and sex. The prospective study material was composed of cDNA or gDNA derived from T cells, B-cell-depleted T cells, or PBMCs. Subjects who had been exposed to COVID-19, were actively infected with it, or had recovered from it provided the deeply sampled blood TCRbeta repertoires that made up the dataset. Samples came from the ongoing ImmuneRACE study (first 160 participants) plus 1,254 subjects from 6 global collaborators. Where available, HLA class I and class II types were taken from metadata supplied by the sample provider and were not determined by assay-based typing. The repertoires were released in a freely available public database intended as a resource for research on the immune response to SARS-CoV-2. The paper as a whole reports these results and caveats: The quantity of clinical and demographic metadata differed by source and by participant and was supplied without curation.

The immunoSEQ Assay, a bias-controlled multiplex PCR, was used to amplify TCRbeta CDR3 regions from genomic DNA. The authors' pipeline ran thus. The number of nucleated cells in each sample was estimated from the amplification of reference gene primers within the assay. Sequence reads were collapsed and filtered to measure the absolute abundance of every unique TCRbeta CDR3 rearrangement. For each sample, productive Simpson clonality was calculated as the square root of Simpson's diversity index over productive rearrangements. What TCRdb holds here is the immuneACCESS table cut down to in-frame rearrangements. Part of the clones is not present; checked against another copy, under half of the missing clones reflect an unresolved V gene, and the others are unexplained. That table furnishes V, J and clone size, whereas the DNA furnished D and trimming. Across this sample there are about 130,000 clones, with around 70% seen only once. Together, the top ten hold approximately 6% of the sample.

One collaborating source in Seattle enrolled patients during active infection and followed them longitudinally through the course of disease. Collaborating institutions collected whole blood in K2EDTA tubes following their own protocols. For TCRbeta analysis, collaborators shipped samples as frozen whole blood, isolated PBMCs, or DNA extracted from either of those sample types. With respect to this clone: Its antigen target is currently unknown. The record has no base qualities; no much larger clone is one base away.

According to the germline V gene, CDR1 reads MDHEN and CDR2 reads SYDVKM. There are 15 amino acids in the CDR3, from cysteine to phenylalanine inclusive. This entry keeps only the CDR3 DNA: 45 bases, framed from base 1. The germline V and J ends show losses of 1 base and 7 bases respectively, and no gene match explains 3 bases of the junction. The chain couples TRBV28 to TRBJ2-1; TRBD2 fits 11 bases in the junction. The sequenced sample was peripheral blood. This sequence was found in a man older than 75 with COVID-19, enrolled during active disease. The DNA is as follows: TGTGCCAGCAGTTTATTTGCTAGCGGGAGGAATGAGCAGTTCTTC. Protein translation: CASSLFASGRNEQFF.